The source of this T cell receptor (beta chain) is a study of blood T cell repertoires in COVID-19. Overall study context: Whether acute or convalescent, the COVID-19 samples came from the United States, Italy and Spain.

In the study's own analysis: How many nucleated cells were present was estimated from reference gene primer amplification. Assay: immunoSEQ multiplex PCR; the TCRdb copy retains only in-frame clones and omits some. D and trimming were read from the DNA, whereas the V and J calls and clone size are those reported in that table. This sample has about 160,000 clones; about nine tenths occur once, and the top ten carry around 4.6%. The count of this clone is one. Trimming stripped 4 bases from V and 1 base from J, with 12 bases between. CDR3 length: 15 residues. Germline V gives CDR1 SGHTS, CDR2 YDEGEE. The J gene is TRBJ1-5, the V gene TRBV5-8, with D possibly TRBD1 on 6 matching bases. This TCR derives from a man aged 30 to 39 with COVID-19, enrolled during active disease. The specimen was peripheral blood. CDR3 sequence reads: CASSTGQISNQPQHF. CDR3 sequence (DNA): TGTGCCAGCAGCACGGGACAAATAAGCAATCAGCCCCAGCATTTT. The full variable domain, its missing parts supplied by reference TRBV5-8 and TRBJ1-5, is EAGVTQSPTHLIKTRGQQATLRCSPISGHTSVYWYQQALGLGLQFLLWYDEGEERNRGNFPPRFSGRQFPNYSSELNVNALELEDSALYLCASSTGQISNQPQHFGDGTRLSIL.